The 16 T cell receptor beta chains presented below share a single source sample, sequenced in a study of T-cell memory formation after mild COVID-19. MiXCR, run by TCRdb on the 5' RACE reads, gives a single entry per CDR3 protein. The table lists some 600,000 distinct CDR3 sequences, approximately 15% of them singletons. Sequencing used PBMCs or a T cell subset sorted from them (not recorded which). These TCRs come from an adult woman who had mild COVID-19 (a few samples of this study predate the infection). Cell type and time point are not known.

This clonotype was counted a few times. V and J are TRBV12-3 or TRBV12-4 and TRBJ2-6; no clear D gene. This CDR3 region has 15 residues. The V gene lost 6 bases and the J gene lost 2 bases, with 11 bases spanning the gap. CDR3 sequence (DNA): TGTGCCAGCAGACCCCCGGGTCCTGGGGCCAACGTCCTGACTTTC. Encoded protein: CASRPPGPGANVLTF.

This clonotype was counted at least ten times. This sequence joins TRBV5-1 and TRBJ1-2, with TRBD1 matching over 10 bases. Unmatched junction bases numbered 12, after V lost 4 bases and J lost 9 bases. This CDR3 region has 15 residues. CDR1 SGHRS and CDR2 YFSETQ come from the germline V gene. The CDR3 region has the DNA TGCGCCAGCAGCCCTGTCCAGGGACAGGGGTCGCGCTACACCTTC. This translates into CASSPVQGQGSRYTF.

V usage is TRBV7-6 and J usage is TRBJ2-3; unclear D gene. This CDR3 has 14 residues. Trimming removed 3 bases from V and 2 bases from J, with 9 bases in between. Germline CDR1 SGHVS, CDR2 FNYEAQ. Here the CDR3 reads CASSLLSVTDTQYF. CDR3 bases: TGTGCCAGCAGCTTGTTGTCTGTCACAGATACGCAGTATTTT. The full variable domain, in which reference TRBV7-6 and TRBJ2-3 provide the parts outside the CDR3, is GAGVSQSPRYKVTKRGQDVALRCDPISGHVSLYWYRQALGQGPEFLTYFNYEAQQDKSGLPNDRFSAERPEGSISTLTIQRTEQRDSAMYRCASSLLSVTDTQYFGPGTRLTVL.

This clonotype was recorded a few times. This chain uses TRBV19 with TRBJ1-4; TRBD1 might be the D (5 bases). This CDR3 comprises 15 residues. Trimming stripped 5 bases from V and 4 bases from J, with 14 bases between. The germline CDR1 and CDR2 sequences are LNHDA and SQIVND (reference sequence). This CDR3 is CASSLRGKGNEKLFF. In DNA, the CDR3 is TGTGCCAGTAGTCTCCGGGGGAAGGGTAATGAAAAACTGTTTTTT.

As regards this clonotype: The junction differs from germline at one of its ends, possibly a read error. V and J are TRBV11-2 and TRBJ2-1, with 9 bases aligning to TRBD2. Germline-derived CDR1 and CDR2 are SGHAT and FQNNGV. CDR3 length: 15 residues. The CDR3 spells CDSSFGLAGYNEQFF. The DNA for the CDR3 is TGTGACAGCAGCTTTGGCCTAGCGGGATACAATGAGCAGTTCTTC. Drawing the rest from reference TRBV11-2 and TRBJ2-1, the complete variable domain is EAGVAQSPRYKIIEKRQSVAFWCNPISGHATLYWYQQILGQGPKLLIQFQNNGVVDDSQLPKDRFSAERLKGVDSTLKIQPAKLEDSAVYLCDSSFGLAGYNEQFFGPGTRLTVL.

The chain combines TRBV4-1 with TRBJ1-2; possible D gene TRBD1, 5 bases. This CDR3 contains 15 residues. Per germline, CDR1 MGHRA and CDR2 YSYEKL. V lost 0 bases and J lost 3, with 11 bases in between. CDR3 sequence (DNA): TGCGCCAGCAGCCAAGACAACCGAGGGGACTATGGCTACACCTTC. Translation: CASSQDNRGDYGYTF.

This chain links TRBV15 with TRBJ2-1, with 11 bases identical to TRBD2. The ends lost 9 bases at V and 12 bases at J; junction bases unmatched: 13. Germline V gene data show CDR1 as LNHNV and CDR2 as YYDKDF (reference sequence). This CDR3 comprises 14 residues. The CDR3 nucleotides read TGTGCCACGAGTAGCGGGGGGGCTTTAGTCTCGCAGTTCTTC. Its protein product is CATSSGGALVSQFF.

This clonotype was picked up a small number of times. This rearrangement joins TRBV4-3 to TRBJ2-7; TRBD2 agrees at 9 bases. Germline V gene lookup returns CDR1 LGHNA and CDR2 YSLEER. V dropped 1 base and J dropped 4; count of bases not matched to a gene: 5. The length of the CDR3 is 15 residues. The DNA of the CDR3 is TGCGCCAGCAGCCAAGGGGGGAGCGGGAGGTACGAGCAGTACTTC. It translates to CASSQGGSGRYEQYF.

This clonotype has only a few counts. This chain uses TRBV9 with TRBJ2-1; 14 bases align to TRBD2. Germline CDR1 and CDR2: SGDLS and YYNGEE. V shed 0 bases, J shed 9 bases, and the junction held 8 bases outside the gene matches. The CDR3 totals 17 residues. CDR3 in amino acids: CASSVVGTSGRGGEQFF. CDR3 nucleotide sequence: TGTGCCAGCAGCGTAGTGGGGACTAGCGGGAGAGGGGGTGAGCAGTTCTTC.

The chain combines TRBV9 with TRBJ2-3, with 10 positions matching TRBD2. CDR3 length equals 18 residues. Trimming took 4 bases from V and 3 from J; bases not matched to a gene: 14. The germline V gene has CDR1 SGDLS and CDR2 YYNGEE. The CDR3 protein is CASSRAGSGGDFTDTQYF. In DNA, the CDR3 is TGTGCCAGCAGCAGGGCCGGCAGCGGGGGGGATTTTACAGATACGCAGTATTTT.

The CDR3 protein is CASSPRAGTLGGQPQHF. The DNA of the CDR3 is TGTGCCAGCAGTCCCCGGGCAGGCACGTTAGGCGGTCAGCCCCAGCATTTT. V and J are TRBV27 and TRBJ1-5; no firm D call. The germline V and J ends were trimmed by 5 bases and 6 bases, with 23 bases remaining between them. Germline CDR1 is MNHEY and CDR2 is SMNVEV (reference sequence). This CDR3 has 17 amino acids.

This clonotype was observed a handful of times. This chain joins TRBV19 and TRBJ1-2; no definite D call. Germline V gives CDR1 LNHDA, CDR2 SQIVND (reference sequence). This CDR3 region has 11 residues. V was shortened by 7 bases and J by 4 bases, with 7 bases between the two germline ends. The CDR3 nucleotides read TGTGCCAGTAATGACCTCTATGGCTACACCTTC. This gives the protein CASNDLYGYTF.

The gene calls are TRBV6-5 and TRBJ2-2, with TRBD1 identical over 7 bases. Germline trimming cut 8 bases from V and 7 bases from J; bases unmatched to any gene: 4. The germline gives CDR1 MNHEY, CDR2 SVGAGI. This CDR3 contains 12 residues. CDR3 sequence reads: CASGDRVGELFF. For the CDR3, the DNA is TGTGCCAGCGGTGACAGGGTCGGGGAGCTGTTTTTT.

This chain joins TRBV11-3 and TRBJ2-1; D ambiguous. This CDR3 region has 15 residues. The germline gives CDR1 SGHNT, CDR2 YENEEA. The ends were cut back, 5 bases at V and 4 bases at J, with 15 bases in the middle. CDR3 sequence reads: CASSQRPIGYNEQFF. Written as DNA, the CDR3 is TGTGCCAGCAGCCAGCGACCCATTGGGTACAATGAGCAGTTCTTC.

This chain connects TRBV6-6 to TRBJ2-7; a possible D gene is TRBD2 (5 bases). This CDR3 is 14 amino acids long. V dropped 7 bases and J dropped 4 bases, with 17 bases sitting between them. CDR1 MNHNY and CDR2 SVGAGI come from the germline V gene (reference sequence). The CDR3 protein is CASNGPGDRYEQYF. DNA for the CDR3: TGTGCCAGCAACGGACCCGGGGATCGGTACGAGCAGTACTTC.

This clonotype was observed many times. This chain links TRBV7-9 with TRBJ2-2; possibly TRBD1 for D (6 bases). There are 21 residues in the CDR3. The germline V gene has CDR1 SEHNR and CDR2 FQNEAQ (reference sequence). The germline V and J ends were trimmed by 6 bases and 2 bases, with 31 bases remaining between them. CDR3 residues: CASSSPYGGHRESFNTGELFF. The CDR3 region has the DNA TGTGCCAGCAGTTCACCTTACGGCGGTCACAGGGAAAGTTTTAACACCGGGGAGCTGTTTTTT.